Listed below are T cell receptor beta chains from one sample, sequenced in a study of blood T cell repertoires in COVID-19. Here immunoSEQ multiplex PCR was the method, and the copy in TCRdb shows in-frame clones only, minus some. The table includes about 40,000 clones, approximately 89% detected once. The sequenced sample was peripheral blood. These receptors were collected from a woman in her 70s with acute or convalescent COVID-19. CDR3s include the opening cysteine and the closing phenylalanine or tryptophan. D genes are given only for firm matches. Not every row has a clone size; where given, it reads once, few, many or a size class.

CDR3 DNA: TGCAGCGTTGGAGGCATCGAGACCCAGTACTTC; CDR3 protein: CSVGGIETQYF; clone size: -; V gene: TRBV29-1; D gene: -; CDR3 length: 11; J gene: TRBJ2-5
CDR3 DNA: TGTGCCAGCAGCCTAGCGATAGAGGACTATGGCTACACCTTC; CDR3 protein: CASSLAIEDYGYTF; clone size: -; V gene: TRBV7-2; D gene: -; CDR3 length: 14; J gene: TRBJ1-2
CDR3 DNA: TGTGCCAGCAGCTTGGGGACTAGAGGAGATACGCAGTATTTT; CDR3 protein: CASSLGTRGDTQYF; clone size: -; V gene: TRBV5-4; D gene: TRBD2; CDR3 length: 14; J gene: TRBJ2-3
CDR3 DNA: TGTGCCACCAGTGATGGCATTAATTTTGATCAGCCCCAGCATTTT; CDR3 protein: CATSDGINFDQPQHF; clone size: -; V gene: TRBV24-1; D gene: -; CDR3 length: 15; J gene: TRBJ1-5
CDR3 DNA: TGCGCCAGCAGCCAAGAGGGCAGGGGGCCTGGAAACACCATATATTTT; CDR3 protein: CASSQEGRGPGNTIYF; clone size: -; V gene: TRBV4-3; D gene: TRBD1; CDR3 length: 16; J gene: TRBJ1-3
CDR3 DNA: TGTGCCATCAGTGTGGGAGGGACCCGGGGGGAGACCCAGTACTTC; CDR3 protein: CAISVGGTRGETQYF; clone size: -; V gene: TRBV10-3; D gene: TRBD2; CDR3 length: 15; J gene: TRBJ2-5
CDR3 DNA: TGCAGCGGTCAGGTTCTGGGCTACAATGAGCAGTTCTTC; CDR3 protein: CSGQVLGYNEQFF; clone size: -; V gene: TRBV29-1; D gene: -; CDR3 length: 13; J gene: TRBJ2-1
CDR3 DNA: TGTGCCAGCAGTGACAGGGCCACCGGGGAGCTGTTTTTT; CDR3 protein: CASSDRATGELFF; clone size: medium-sized; V gene: TRBV6-6; D gene: TRBD1; CDR3 length: 13; J gene: TRBJ2-2
CDR3 DNA: TGTGCCAGCAGCTCACAGGGGGCGATAACTAATGAAAAACTGTTTTTT; CDR3 protein: CASSSQGAITNEKLFF; clone size: few; V gene: TRBV7-8; D gene: TRBD1; CDR3 length: 16; J gene: TRBJ1-4
CDR3 DNA: TGTGCCAGCAGCTTGGCACAGGGGGTGACCAAAAACATTCAGTACTTC; CDR3 protein: CASSLAQGVTKNIQYF; clone size: -; V gene: TRBV5-6; D gene: TRBD1; CDR3 length: 16; J gene: TRBJ2-4
CDR3 DNA: TGTGCCACCAGTGATGCAGGGCTACACACAGATACGCAGTATTTT; CDR3 protein: CATSDAGLHTDTQYF; clone size: -; V gene: TRBV24-1; D gene: -; CDR3 length: 15; J gene: TRBJ2-3
CDR3 DNA: TGCGCCAGCAGCCAAGATCTGCCAGTAACTAATGAAAAACTGTTTTTT; CDR3 protein: CASSQDLPVTNEKLFF; clone size: -; V gene: TRBV4-3; D gene: -; CDR3 length: 16; J gene: TRBJ1-4
CDR3 DNA: TGTGCCACCTTCATACGGGAAACAGATACGCAGTATTTT; CDR3 protein: CATFIRETDTQYF; clone size: -; V gene: TRBV18; D gene: -; CDR3 length: 13; J gene: TRBJ2-3
CDR3 DNA: TGTGCCAGCAGTATCGGACAGGCCTATGGCTACACCTTC; CDR3 protein: CASSIGQAYGYTF; clone size: -; V gene: TRBV28; D gene: TRBD1; CDR3 length: 13; J gene: TRBJ1-2
CDR3 DNA: TGTGCCAGCAGTTTGAGGGCGGATAGCAATCAGCCCCAGCATTTT; CDR3 protein: CASSLRADSNQPQHF; clone size: -; V gene: TRBV27; D gene: -; CDR3 length: 15; J gene: TRBJ1-5
CDR3 DNA: TGTGCCAGCAGCCAAGATTGGCAGGGTGGCTATGGCTACACCTTC; CDR3 protein: CASSQDWQGGYGYTF; clone size: once; V gene: TRBV3-1/TRBV3-2; D gene: -; CDR3 length: 15; J gene: TRBJ1-2
CDR3 DNA: TGTGCCACCAGCAGAGATCAGGGGACAGATACGCAGTATTTT; CDR3 protein: CATSRDQGTDTQYF; clone size: -; V gene: TRBV15; D gene: -; CDR3 length: 14; J gene: TRBJ2-3
CDR3 DNA: TGTGCCACCAGTGACTCGGGACAGGGAGGCAATCAGCCCCAGCATTTT; CDR3 protein: CATSDSGQGGNQPQHF; clone size: -; V gene: TRBV24-1; D gene: TRBD1; CDR3 length: 16; J gene: TRBJ1-5
CDR3 DNA: TGTGCCAGTTCCCGGACTAGCGGGAGGGCCGGGGAGACCCAGTACTTC; CDR3 protein: CASSRTSGRAGETQYF; clone size: -; V gene: TRBV19; D gene: TRBD2; CDR3 length: 16; J gene: TRBJ2-5
CDR3 DNA: TGTGCCAGCAGCTTTAACGGGGATCGAGAGACCCAGTACTTC; CDR3 protein: CASSFNGDRETQYF; clone size: -; V gene: TRBV3-1/TRBV3-2; D gene: -; CDR3 length: 14; J gene: TRBJ2-5
CDR3 DNA: TGTGCCAGCAATCCTGAGAGCGGGCCGGTTCTAGGCTACACCTTC; CDR3 protein: CASNPESGPVLGYTF; clone size: -; V gene: TRBV28; D gene: -; CDR3 length: 15; J gene: TRBJ1-2
CDR3 DNA: TGTGCCAGCAGCCTGCTCGGGGTCTCTGGAAACACCATATATTTT; CDR3 protein: CASSLLGVSGNTIYF; clone size: -; V gene: TRBV14; D gene: -; CDR3 length: 15; J gene: TRBJ1-3
CDR3 DNA: TGCAGCGCCTCCCGGGGGCAGGGGGATGAAAAACTGTTTTTT; CDR3 protein: CSASRGQGDEKLFF; clone size: once; V gene: TRBV29-1; D gene: TRBD1; CDR3 length: 14; J gene: TRBJ1-4
CDR3 DNA: TGTGCCAGCAGCTTGGGGCAGGTTGAAGCTTTCTTT; CDR3 protein: CASSLGQVEAFF; clone size: -; V gene: TRBV5-4; D gene: -; CDR3 length: 12; J gene: TRBJ1-1
CDR3 DNA: TGTGCCAGCAGCCTAACAGGGAAAGGCTGGGAGCTGTTTTTT; CDR3 protein: CASSLTGKGWELFF; clone size: -; V gene: TRBV6-5; D gene: -; CDR3 length: 14; J gene: TRBJ2-2
CDR3 DNA: TGTGCCAGCAGCTTTATCCAGGAGGGACGAGCTTTCTTT; CDR3 protein: CASSFIQEGRAFF; clone size: -; V gene: TRBV7-2; D gene: -; CDR3 length: 13; J gene: TRBJ1-1
CDR3 DNA: TGCGCCAGCAGCCAGGGGACAGGGGGGAACACTGAAGCTTTCTTT; CDR3 protein: CASSQGTGGNTEAFF; clone size: -; V gene: TRBV4-3; D gene: TRBD1; CDR3 length: 15; J gene: TRBJ1-1
CDR3 DNA: TGTGCCTGGAGTGTACGCGGACAGATGAACACCGGGGAGCTGTTTTTT; CDR3 protein: CAWSVRGQMNTGELFF; clone size: -; V gene: TRBV30; D gene: -; CDR3 length: 16; J gene: TRBJ2-2
CDR3 DNA: TGTGCCAGCAGCCAAGATCGGGGGACAGGGGAAGAGACCCAGTACTTC; CDR3 protein: CASSQDRGTGEETQYF; clone size: few; V gene: TRBV4-2; D gene: TRBD1; CDR3 length: 16; J gene: TRBJ2-5
CDR3 DNA: TGCGCCAGCAGTCCAAATTACAGGGGGAGCACTGAAGCTTTCTTT; CDR3 protein: CASSPNYRGSTEAFF; clone size: -; V gene: TRBV10-2; D gene: TRBD1; CDR3 length: 15; J gene: TRBJ1-1
CDR3 DNA: TGCGCCAGCAGGAGGACAGGCGAGCACCAAGAGACCCAGTACTTC; CDR3 protein: CASRRTGEHQETQYF; clone size: -; V gene: TRBV5-1; D gene: TRBD1; CDR3 length: 15; J gene: TRBJ2-5
CDR3 DNA: TGTGCCAGCAGTTCGCCAGAGGTTGAGCAGTTCTTC; CDR3 protein: CASSSPEVEQFF; clone size: once; V gene: TRBV6-6; D gene: -; CDR3 length: 12; J gene: TRBJ2-1
CDR3 DNA: TGTGCCTGGAGAAGGACAGACACCGGGGAGCTGTTTTTT; CDR3 protein: CAWRRTDTGELFF; clone size: -; V gene: TRBV30; D gene: -; CDR3 length: 13; J gene: TRBJ2-2
CDR3 DNA: TGTGCCAGCAGTTTAGGGGGGGCGGGCACTGAAGCTTTCTTT; CDR3 protein: CASSLGGAGTEAFF; clone size: -; V gene: TRBV6-5; D gene: -; CDR3 length: 14; J gene: TRBJ1-1
CDR3 DNA: TGTGCCAGCGGGATCGGGGTAGATACGCAGTATTTT; CDR3 protein: CASGIGVDTQYF; clone size: -; V gene: TRBV7-2; D gene: -; CDR3 length: 12; J gene: TRBJ2-3
CDR3 DNA: TGTGCCAGCAGTGTATTGGCGGGCTCCTACAATGAGCAGTTCTTC; CDR3 protein: CASSVLAGSYNEQFF; clone size: -; V gene: TRBV28; D gene: -; CDR3 length: 15; J gene: TRBJ2-1
CDR3 DNA: TGCAGCGCCCCGACAGGGAGGTCTGAAGCTTTCTTT; CDR3 protein: CSAPTGRSEAFF; clone size: -; V gene: TRBV29-1; D gene: TRBD1; CDR3 length: 12; J gene: TRBJ1-1
CDR3 DNA: TGTGCCAGCAGTTTATCGCTAGCGGGGGGATACAATGAGCAGTTCTTC; CDR3 protein: CASSLSLAGGYNEQFF; clone size: -; V gene: TRBV28; D gene: TRBD2; CDR3 length: 16; J gene: TRBJ2-1
CDR3 DNA: TGTGCCAGCAGAGGGGGGGGGAACACTGAAGCTTTCTTT; CDR3 protein: CASRGGGNTEAFF; clone size: -; V gene: TRBV6-5; D gene: -; CDR3 length: 13; J gene: TRBJ1-1
CDR3 DNA: TGTGCCACCAGTGACTGGGGACAGAACACCGGGGAGCTGTTTTTT; CDR3 protein: CATSDWGQNTGELFF; clone size: once; V gene: TRBV24-1; D gene: -; CDR3 length: 15; J gene: TRBJ2-2
CDR3 DNA: TGTGCCAGCGGTCACGGACAGGGGCTAGACCAGCCCCAGCATTTT; CDR3 protein: CASGHGQGLDQPQHF; clone size: -; V gene: TRBV9; D gene: TRBD1; CDR3 length: 15; J gene: TRBJ1-5
CDR3 DNA: TGTGCCAGCAGTGAAAATGCGGGAGAGACCCAGTACTTC; CDR3 protein: CASSENAGETQYF; clone size: -; V gene: TRBV2; D gene: -; CDR3 length: 13; J gene: TRBJ2-5
CDR3 DNA: TGTGCCAGCAGCGCTCAGGGGACAGGGAAAGAGACCCAGTACTTC; CDR3 protein: CASSAQGTGKETQYF; clone size: -; V gene: TRBV11-2; D gene: TRBD1; CDR3 length: 15; J gene: TRBJ2-5
CDR3 DNA: TGTGCCAGCACCCTAAAGGGACAGATCGATGCTGAGCAGTTCTTC; CDR3 protein: CASTLKGQIDAEQFF; clone size: -; V gene: TRBV5-8; D gene: TRBD1; CDR3 length: 15; J gene: TRBJ2-1
CDR3 DNA: TGTGCCAGCAGTTACTCGGGACAGACTATGAACACTGAAGCTTTCTTT; CDR3 protein: CASSYSGQTMNTEAFF; clone size: -; V gene: TRBV6-5; D gene: TRBD1; CDR3 length: 16; J gene: TRBJ1-1
CDR3 DNA: TGTGCCAGCAGTCTGGGACAGGCCAAAAACATTCAGTACTTC; CDR3 protein: CASSLGQAKNIQYF; clone size: -; V gene: TRBV28; D gene: TRBD1; CDR3 length: 14; J gene: TRBJ2-4
CDR3 DNA: TGTGCCAGCCGAGCTTCCGGCGGGGTAGGCTACACCTTC; CDR3 protein: CASRASGGVGYTF; clone size: -; V gene: TRBV3-1/TRBV3-2; D gene: -; CDR3 length: 13; J gene: TRBJ1-2
CDR3 DNA: TGTGCCAGCAGCTTGTTTACAGGGTATAGCAATCAGCCCCAGCATTTT; CDR3 protein: CASSLFTGYSNQPQHF; clone size: -; V gene: TRBV5-6; D gene: -; CDR3 length: 16; J gene: TRBJ1-5
CDR3 DNA: TGTGCCAGCAGTATCGCAGACAGGGGACATGAAAAACTGTTTTTT; CDR3 protein: CASSIADRGHEKLFF; clone size: -; V gene: TRBV9; D gene: TRBD1; CDR3 length: 15; J gene: TRBJ1-4